A selection of T cell receptor beta chains follows, all from one sample in a study of blood T cell repertoires in COVID-19. Some clones are missing from TCRdb's copy, which holds only in-frame ones; the method was immunoSEQ multiplex PCR. The table lists fewer than 350,000 clones, roughly 90% of them singletons. Sequenced: peripheral blood. The receptors were sampled from a woman aged 55-75 years with COVID-19, enrolled during active disease. Each CDR3 is given with its conserved first and last residue. A D gene is named only where the DNA matches it firmly. Size values are once, few and many counts, or a class for expanded clones, and some rows have none.

clone_size	d_call	j_call	v_call	cdr3_nt	cdr3_aa
.	TRBD1	TRBJ1-2	TRBV7-9	TGTGCCAGCAGCCAGTGGACAGGGGCGAAAGAATATGGCTACACCTTC	CASSQWTGAKEYGYTF
.	.	TRBJ2-2	TRBV14	TGTGCCAGCAGCCAAGATGCGGGTCTGATGGGCACCGGGGAGCTGTTTTTT	CASSQDAGLMGTGELFF
many	TRBD2	TRBJ2-3	TRBV6-4	TGTGCCAGCAGTGAATGGGAGGGGAATACGCAGTATTTT	CASSEWEGNTQYF
.	.	TRBJ1-4	TRBV10-2	TGCGCCAGCAGCCCTACAGGGTGGGAAAAACTGTTTTTT	CASSPTGWEKLFF
.	.	TRBJ1-1	TRBV11-3	TGTGCCAGCAGCGAGGACAGTAACACTGAAGCTTTCTTT	CASSEDSNTEAFF
.	.	TRBJ2-1	TRBV7-2	TGTGCCAGCAGCTTTCTTCCTAGCGCGGCCAATGAGCAGTTCTTC	CASSFLPSAANEQFF
few	TRBD1	TRBJ2-2	TRBV7-8	TGTGCCAGCAGCTGGGACAGGGCGGGAGGGGAGCTGTTTTTT	CASSWDRAGGELFF
.	.	TRBJ2-3	TRBV6-5	TGTGCCAGCAACGGAGCCCACTCTGGCACAGATACGCAGTATTTT	CASNGAHSGTDTQYF
.	TRBD1	TRBJ1-5	TRBV19	TGTGCCAGTAGCTTCATAGCCGGGACAGGGCGCAATCAGCCCCAGCATTTT	CASSFIAGTGRNQPQHF
once	TRBD1	TRBJ1-2	TRBV5-6	TGTGCCAGCAGGTCCCGGACAGGGAGAGGCTACACCTTC	CASRSRTGRGYTF
.	.	TRBJ2-1	TRBV14	TGTGCCAGCAGCCAAGATGAAGGGGCGGCCCTCTACAATGAGCAGTTCTTC	CASSQDEGAALYNEQFF
.	.	TRBJ2-5	TRBV28	TGTGCCAGCAGTGACAGGTCCGAAGAGACCCAGTACTTC	CASSDRSEETQYF
.	TRBD1	TRBJ1-6	TRBV4-2	TGTGCCAGCAGCCAAACTAGGGGGCGAGATTCACCCCTCCACTTT	CASSQTRGRDSPLHF
.	TRBD2	TRBJ2-5	TRBV6-5	TGTGCCAGCTCTCGGGGGGATCAAGAGACCCAGTACTTC	CASSRGDQETQYF
.	.	TRBJ2-7	TRBV27	TGTGCCAGCAGCCCCCCAGGGGCCTACGAGCAGTACTTC	CASSPPGAYEQYF
.	TRBD1	TRBJ2-2	TRBV3-1/TRBV3-2	TGTGCCAGCAGCCCCCAGGGGGCCTTATCAGGGGGGGAGCTGTTTTTT	CASSPQGALSGGELFF
few	TRBD2	TRBJ2-1	TRBV2	TGTGCCAGCAGACGACTAGCGGGCTACAATGAGCAGTTCTTC	CASRRLAGYNEQFF
.	.	TRBJ2-7	TRBV6-5	TGTGCCAGCAGTTACGACAGTTACTCCTACGAGCAGTACTTC	CASSYDSYSYEQYF
few	TRBD1	TRBJ2-7	TRBV6-1	TGTGCCAGCAGTGAAGACAGGGGGGAAGCCTCTTATCAGTACTTC	CASSEDRGEASYQYF
.	.	TRBJ1-6	TRBV3-1/TRBV3-2	TGTGCCAGCAGCCAAGTTTACACCAATTCACCCCTCCACTTT	CASSQVYTNSPLHF
.	TRBD1	TRBJ1-2	TRBV18	TGTGCCAGCTCATTCGACAGGGTCGACTACACCTTC	CASSFDRVDYTF
.	.	TRBJ1-4	TRBV5-1	TGCGCCAGCAGACGGGGACTCGGCGATGAAAAACTGTTTTTT	CASRRGLGDEKLFF
.	.	TRBJ2-7	TRBV18	TGTGCCAGCTCACCACCCGGCGGAAACCGAGCCTACGAGCAGTACTTC	CASSPPGGNRAYEQYF
.	TRBD2	TRBJ2-3	TRBV9	TGTGCCAGCAGCCCGGACGGGGGGAGAAGCACAGATACGCAGTATTTT	CASSPDGGRSTDTQYF